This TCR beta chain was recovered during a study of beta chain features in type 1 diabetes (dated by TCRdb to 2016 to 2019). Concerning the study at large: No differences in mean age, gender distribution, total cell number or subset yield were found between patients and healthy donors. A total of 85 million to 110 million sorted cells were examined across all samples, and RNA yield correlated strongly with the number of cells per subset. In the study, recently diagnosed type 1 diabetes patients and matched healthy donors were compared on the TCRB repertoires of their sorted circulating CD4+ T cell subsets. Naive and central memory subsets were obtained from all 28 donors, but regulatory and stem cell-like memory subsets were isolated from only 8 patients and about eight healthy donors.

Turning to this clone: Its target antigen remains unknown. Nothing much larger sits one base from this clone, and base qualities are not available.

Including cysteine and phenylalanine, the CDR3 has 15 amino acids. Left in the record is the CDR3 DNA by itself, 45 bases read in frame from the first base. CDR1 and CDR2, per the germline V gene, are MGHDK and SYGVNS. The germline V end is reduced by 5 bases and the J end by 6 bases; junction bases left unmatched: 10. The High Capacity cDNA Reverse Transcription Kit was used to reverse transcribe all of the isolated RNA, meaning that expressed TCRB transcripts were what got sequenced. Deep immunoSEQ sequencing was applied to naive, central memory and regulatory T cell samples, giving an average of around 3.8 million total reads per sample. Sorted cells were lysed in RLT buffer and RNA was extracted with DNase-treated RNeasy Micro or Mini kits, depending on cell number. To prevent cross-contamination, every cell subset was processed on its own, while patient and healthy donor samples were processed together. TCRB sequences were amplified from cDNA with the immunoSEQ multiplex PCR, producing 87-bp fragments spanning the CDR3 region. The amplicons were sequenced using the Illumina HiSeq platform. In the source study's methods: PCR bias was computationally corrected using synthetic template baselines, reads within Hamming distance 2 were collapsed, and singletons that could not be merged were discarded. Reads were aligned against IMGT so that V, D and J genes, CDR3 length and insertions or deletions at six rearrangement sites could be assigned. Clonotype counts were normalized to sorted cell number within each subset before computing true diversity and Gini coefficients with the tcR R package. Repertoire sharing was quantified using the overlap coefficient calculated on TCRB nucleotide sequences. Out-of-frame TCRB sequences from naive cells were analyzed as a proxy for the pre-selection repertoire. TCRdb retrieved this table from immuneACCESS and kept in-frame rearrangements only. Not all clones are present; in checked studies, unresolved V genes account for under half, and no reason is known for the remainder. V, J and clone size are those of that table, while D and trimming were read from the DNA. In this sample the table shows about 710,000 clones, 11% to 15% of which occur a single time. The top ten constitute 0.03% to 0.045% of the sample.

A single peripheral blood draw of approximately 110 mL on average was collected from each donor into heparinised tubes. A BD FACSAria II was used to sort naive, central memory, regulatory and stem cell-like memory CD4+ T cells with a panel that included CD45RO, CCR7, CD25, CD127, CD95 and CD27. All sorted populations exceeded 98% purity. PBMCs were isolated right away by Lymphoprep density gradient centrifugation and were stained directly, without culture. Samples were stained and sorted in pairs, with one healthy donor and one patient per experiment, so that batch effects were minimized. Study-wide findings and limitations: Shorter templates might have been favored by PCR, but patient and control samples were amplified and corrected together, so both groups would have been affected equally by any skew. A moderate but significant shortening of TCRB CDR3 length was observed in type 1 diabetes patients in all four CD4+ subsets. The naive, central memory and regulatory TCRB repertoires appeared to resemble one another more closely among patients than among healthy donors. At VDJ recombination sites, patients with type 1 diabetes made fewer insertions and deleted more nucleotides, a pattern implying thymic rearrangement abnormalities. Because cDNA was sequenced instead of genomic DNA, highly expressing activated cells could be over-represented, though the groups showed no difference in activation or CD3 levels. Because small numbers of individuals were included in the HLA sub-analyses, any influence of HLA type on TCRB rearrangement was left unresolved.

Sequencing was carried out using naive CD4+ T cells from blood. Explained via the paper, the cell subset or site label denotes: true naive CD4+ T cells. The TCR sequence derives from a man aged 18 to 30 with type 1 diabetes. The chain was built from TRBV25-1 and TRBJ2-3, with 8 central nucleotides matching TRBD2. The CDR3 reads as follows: CASSPLAGTVDTQYF. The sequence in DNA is TGTGCCAGCAGTCCTCTAGCGGGCACGGTGGATACGCAGTATTTT. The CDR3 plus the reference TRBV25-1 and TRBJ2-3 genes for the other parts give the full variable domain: EADIYQTPRYLVIGTGKKITLECSQTMGHDKMYWYQQDPGMELHLIHYSYGVNSTEKGDLSSESTVSRIRTEHFPLTLESARPSHTSQYLCASSPLAGTVDTQYFGPGTRLTVL.